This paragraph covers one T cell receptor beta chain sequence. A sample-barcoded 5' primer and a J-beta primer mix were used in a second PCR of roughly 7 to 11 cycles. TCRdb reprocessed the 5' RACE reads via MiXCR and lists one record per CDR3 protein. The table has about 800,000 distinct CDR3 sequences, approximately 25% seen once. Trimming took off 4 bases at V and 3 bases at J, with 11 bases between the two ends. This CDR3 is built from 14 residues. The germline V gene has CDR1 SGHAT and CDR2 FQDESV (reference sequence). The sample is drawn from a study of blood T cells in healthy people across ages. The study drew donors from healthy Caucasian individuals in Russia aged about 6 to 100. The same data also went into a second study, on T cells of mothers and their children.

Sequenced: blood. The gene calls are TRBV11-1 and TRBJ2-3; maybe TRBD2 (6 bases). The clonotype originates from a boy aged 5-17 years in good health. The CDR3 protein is CASSSTGETDTQYF. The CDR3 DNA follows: TGTGCCAGCAGCTCAACGGGGGAAACAGATACGCAGTATTTT.